Listed below are T cell receptor beta chains from one sample, sequenced in a study of regulatory T cells in long-lasting Graves disease. TCRdb re-called the multiplex PCR reads with MiXCR, one entry per CDR3 protein. The table records about 430,000 distinct CDR3 sequences, 15% of them present only once. In addition, the sample was reused for a study of T cells in Graves' hyperthyroidism and ophthalmopathy.

The sequencing here drew on peripheral blood mononuclear cells (PBMCs), taken at new diagnosis, from a patient treated with antithyroid drugs. These TCRs come from a woman aged 40 to 49 with Graves disease. Each CDR3 is given with its conserved first and last residue. The order of the fields is V gene, clone size, J gene, D gene, CDR3 protein, CDR3 DNA. The D gene is left open where the match is weak. The listing skips clone size in some rows; elsewhere it reads once, few, many or a size class.

v_call: TRBV5-6
clone_size: many
j_call: TRBJ2-7
d_call: .
cdr3_aa: CASSLVRLHRYEQYF
cdr3_nt: TGTGCCAGCAGCTTGGTTAGGTTGCATCGCTACGAGCAGTACTTC

v_call: TRBV30
clone_size: many
j_call: TRBJ1-1
d_call: .
cdr3_aa: CAWETGTVAFF
cdr3_nt: TGTGCCTGGGAAACCGGGACGGTTGCTTTCTTT

v_call: TRBV29-1
clone_size: .
j_call: TRBJ2-3
d_call: .
cdr3_aa: CSVEAQFTDTQYF
cdr3_nt: TGCAGCGTTGAGGCCCAGTTCACAGATACGCAGTATTTT

v_call: TRBV27
clone_size: many
j_call: TRBJ2-1
d_call: .
cdr3_aa: CASRLAPHSDEQFF
cdr3_nt: TGTGCCAGCAGACTAGCCCCGCACAGTGATGAGCAGTTCTTC

v_call: TRBV12-3/TRBV12-4
clone_size: many
j_call: TRBJ1-1
d_call: .
cdr3_aa: CASSIAPLGALGMNTEAFF
cdr3_nt: TGTGCCAGCAGTATAGCCCCTTTGGGGGCGCTGGGGATGAACACTGAAGCTTTCTTT

v_call: TRBV2
clone_size: many
j_call: TRBJ1-1
d_call: .
cdr3_aa: CASAMGGGNTEAFF
cdr3_nt: TGTGCCAGCGCCATGGGGGGTGGGAACACTGAAGCTTTCTTT

v_call: TRBV24-1
clone_size: .
j_call: TRBJ1-5
d_call: .
cdr3_aa: CATSDLGQGLNQPQHF
cdr3_nt: TGTGCCACCAGTGACTTAGGGCAGGGACTCAATCAGCCCCAGCATTTT

v_call: TRBV12-3/TRBV12-4
clone_size: many
j_call: TRBJ2-7
d_call: .
cdr3_aa: CASSFRVGEQYF
cdr3_nt: TGTGCCAGCAGTTTCAGGGTCGGCGAGCAGTACTTC

v_call: TRBV11-3
clone_size: few
j_call: TRBJ2-1
d_call: TRBD2
cdr3_aa: CASSSSAGAEQFF
cdr3_nt: TGTGCCAGCAGCTCCTCAGCGGGAGCTGAGCAGTTCTTC

v_call: TRBV7-9
clone_size: .
j_call: TRBJ2-7
d_call: .
cdr3_aa: CASSRKAGTEQYF
cdr3_nt: TGTGCCAGCAGCCGAAAGGCAGGGACCGAGCAGTACTTC

v_call: TRBV5-6
clone_size: many
j_call: TRBJ2-1
d_call: .
cdr3_aa: CASSLGAGNEQFF
cdr3_nt: TGTGCCAGCAGCTTGGGGGCGGGGAATGAGCAGTTCTTC

v_call: TRBV24-1
clone_size: .
j_call: TRBJ2-2
d_call: TRBD1
cdr3_aa: CATSDLTGTNTGELFF
cdr3_nt: TGTGCCACCAGTGACCTGACAGGGACCAACACCGGGGAGCTGTTTTTT

v_call: TRBV7-6
clone_size: .
j_call: TRBJ2-3
d_call: TRBD1
cdr3_aa: CASSSEPGTGGIWTDTQYF
cdr3_nt: TGTGCCAGCAGCTCCGAACCCGGGACAGGGGGCATTTGGACAGATACGCAGTATTTT

v_call: TRBV7-3
clone_size: many
j_call: TRBJ2-1
d_call: TRBD2
cdr3_aa: CASSPKLAGPQFF
cdr3_nt: TGTGCCAGCAGCCCAAAACTAGCGGGCCCGCAGTTCTTC

v_call: TRBV13
clone_size: few
j_call: TRBJ2-2
d_call: .
cdr3_aa: CASTPSPRASNTGELFF
cdr3_nt: TGTGCCAGCACCCCTAGTCCCCGGGCATCGAACACCGGGGAGCTGTTTTTT

v_call: TRBV20-1
clone_size: many
j_call: TRBJ1-3
d_call: .
cdr3_aa: CSARTVGSSGNTIYF
cdr3_nt: TGCAGTGCTCGTACTGTGGGGAGCTCTGGAAACACCATATATTTT

v_call: TRBV7-3
clone_size: .
j_call: TRBJ2-1
d_call: TRBD2
cdr3_aa: CASSLTGLAGGNEQFF
cdr3_nt: TGTGCCAGCAGCTTAACGGGACTAGCGGGAGGGAATGAGCAGTTCTTC

v_call: TRBV2
clone_size: many
j_call: TRBJ2-5
d_call: .
cdr3_aa: CATQTGLQETQYF
cdr3_nt: TGTGCCACCCAGACAGGCTTACAAGAGACCCAGTACTTC